The present T cell receptor beta chain was sequenced within a study of cytomegalovirus exposure and HLA in healthy donors. Study results and limitations: CMV antigen specificity of three CMV-associated chains was confirmed in vitro.

This clone occurred a few times. Its antigen is still unknown. In the PCR, 60 Vbeta and 13 Jbeta primers were used. TCRdb's copy holds only in-frame clones and misses some; the assay was immunoSEQ multiplex PCR. The sample carries roughly 130,000 clones, around four fifths recorded once. This clonotype was obtained from a male donor in good health and CMV-seropositive. The sample comprised PBMCs.

The CDR3 coding sequence is TGTGCCAGCAGCTCCAGCGGGGTTGGCTACGAGCAGTACTTC. Protein: CASSSSGVGYEQYF. V usage is TRBV9 and J usage is TRBJ2-7, with 7 bases aligning to TRBD2. V was pared by 4 bases and J by 3 bases, with 7 bases of the junction left unmatched. CDR3 length: 14 amino acids. Germline V gene lookup returns CDR1 SGDLS and CDR2 YYNGEE.